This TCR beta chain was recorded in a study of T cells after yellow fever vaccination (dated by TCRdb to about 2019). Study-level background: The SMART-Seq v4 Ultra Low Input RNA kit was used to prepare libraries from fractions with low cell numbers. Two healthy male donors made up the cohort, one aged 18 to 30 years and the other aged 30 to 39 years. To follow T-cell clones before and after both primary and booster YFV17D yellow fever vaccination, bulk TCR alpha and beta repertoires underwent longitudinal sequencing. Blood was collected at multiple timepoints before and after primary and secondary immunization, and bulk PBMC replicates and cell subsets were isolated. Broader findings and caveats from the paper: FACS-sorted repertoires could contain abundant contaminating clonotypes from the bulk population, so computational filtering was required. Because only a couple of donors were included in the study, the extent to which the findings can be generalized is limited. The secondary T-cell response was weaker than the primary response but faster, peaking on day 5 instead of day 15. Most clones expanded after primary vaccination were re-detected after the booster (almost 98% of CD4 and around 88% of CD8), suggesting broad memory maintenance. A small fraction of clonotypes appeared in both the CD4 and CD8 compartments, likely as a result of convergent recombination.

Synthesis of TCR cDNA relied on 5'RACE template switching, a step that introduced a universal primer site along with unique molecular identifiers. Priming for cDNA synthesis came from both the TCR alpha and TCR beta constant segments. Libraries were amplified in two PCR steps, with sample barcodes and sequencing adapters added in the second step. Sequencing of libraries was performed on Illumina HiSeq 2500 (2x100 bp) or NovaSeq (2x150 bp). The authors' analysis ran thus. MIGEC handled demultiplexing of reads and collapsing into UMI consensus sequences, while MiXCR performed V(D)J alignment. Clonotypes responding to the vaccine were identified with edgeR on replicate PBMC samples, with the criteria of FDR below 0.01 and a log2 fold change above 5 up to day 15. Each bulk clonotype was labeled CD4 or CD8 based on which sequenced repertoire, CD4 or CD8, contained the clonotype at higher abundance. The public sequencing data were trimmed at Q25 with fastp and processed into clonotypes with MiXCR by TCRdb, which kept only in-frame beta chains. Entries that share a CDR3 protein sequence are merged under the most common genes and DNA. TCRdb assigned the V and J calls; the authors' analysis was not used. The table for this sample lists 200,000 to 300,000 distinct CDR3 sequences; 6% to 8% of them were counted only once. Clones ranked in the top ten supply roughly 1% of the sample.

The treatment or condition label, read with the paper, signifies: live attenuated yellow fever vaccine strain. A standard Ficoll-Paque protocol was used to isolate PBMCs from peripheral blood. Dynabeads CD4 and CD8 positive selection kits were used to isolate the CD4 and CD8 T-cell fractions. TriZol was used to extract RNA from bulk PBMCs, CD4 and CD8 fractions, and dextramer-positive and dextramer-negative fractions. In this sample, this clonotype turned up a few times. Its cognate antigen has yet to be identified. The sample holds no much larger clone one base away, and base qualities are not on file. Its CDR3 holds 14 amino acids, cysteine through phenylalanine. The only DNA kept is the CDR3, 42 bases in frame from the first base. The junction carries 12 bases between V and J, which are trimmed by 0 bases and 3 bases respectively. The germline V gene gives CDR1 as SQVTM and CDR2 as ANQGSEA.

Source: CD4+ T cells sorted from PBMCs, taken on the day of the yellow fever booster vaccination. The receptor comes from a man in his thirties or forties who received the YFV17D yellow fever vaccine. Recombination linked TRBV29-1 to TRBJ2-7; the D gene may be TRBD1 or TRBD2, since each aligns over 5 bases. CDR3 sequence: CSVEDQGRDYEQYF. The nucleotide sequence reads TGCAGCGTTGAAGATCAGGGCCGGGACTACGAGCAGTACTTC.